Here is one TCR beta chain with its context. Antigen specificity is unknown. The sample comes from a study of T cells after yellow fever vaccination. Findings of the study overall: The CD4 and CD8 compartments had a small share of their clonotypes in common. The booster saw the reappearance of most primary-vaccination clones (about 95% CD4, less than 90% CD8).

TCRdb called the 5' RACE reads again in MiXCR, with one record for every CDR3 protein. The sample consists of under 200,000 distinct CDR3 sequences, 9.5% to 12% of them appearing once. V gave up 5 bases and J gave up 5 bases; unmatched junction bases: 9. The germline V gene encodes CDR1 MNHEY and CDR2 SMNVEV (reference sequence). There are 15 residues in the CDR3. This material consisted of CD8+ T cells sorted from PBMCs, taken 15 days after the yellow fever booster vaccination. The gene calls are TRBV27 and TRBJ2-3; the match to TRBD2 covers 8 bases. This clonotype was obtained from a man younger than 30 who received the YFV17D yellow fever vaccine. The CDR3 sequence: CASSPGGGRVDTQYF. For the CDR3, the DNA is TGTGCCAGCAGTCCCGGGGGGGGGCGAGTAGATACGCAGTATTTT.